Sequencing of this T cell receptor (beta chain) was carried out in a study of CD8 T cells in ankylosing spondylitis. This clonotype has at least ten counts. The CDR3 loop spans 14 amino acids. The junction had 8 bases not matched to a gene; V was cut back by 2 bases and J by 6 bases. Germline loops: CDR1 SGHRS, CDR2 YFSETQ. TCRdb redid the calling of the 5' RACE reads with MiXCR, one entry per CDR3 protein. The repertoire holds about 300,000 distinct CDR3 sequences, 9.5% to 13% seen once, with 9.1% in the top ten. Sequenced sample: blood, either unsorted or a sorted T cell fraction (not recorded which). The source is a female donor with ankylosing spondylitis or in good health (not recorded which). V usage is TRBV5-1 and J usage is TRBJ2-7; 7 bases line up with TRBD1. CDR3 residues: CASSFDRDFAEQYF. The CDR3 DNA reads as TGCGCCAGCAGCTTCGACAGGGATTTCGCCGAGCAGTACTTC.